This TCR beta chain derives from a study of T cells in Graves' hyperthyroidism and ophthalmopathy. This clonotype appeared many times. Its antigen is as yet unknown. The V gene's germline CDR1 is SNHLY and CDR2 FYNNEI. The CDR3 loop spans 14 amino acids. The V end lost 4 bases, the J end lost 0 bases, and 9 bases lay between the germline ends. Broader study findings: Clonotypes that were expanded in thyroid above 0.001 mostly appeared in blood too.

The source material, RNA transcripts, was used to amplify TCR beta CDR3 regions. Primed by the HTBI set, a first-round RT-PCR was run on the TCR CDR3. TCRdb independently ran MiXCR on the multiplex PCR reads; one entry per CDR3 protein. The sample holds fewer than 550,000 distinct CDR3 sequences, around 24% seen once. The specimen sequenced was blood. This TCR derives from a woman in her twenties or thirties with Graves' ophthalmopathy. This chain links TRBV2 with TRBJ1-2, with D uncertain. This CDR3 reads CASSGYQTNYGYTF. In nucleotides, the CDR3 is TGTGCCAGCAGTGGTTATCAGACTAACTATGGCTACACCTTC. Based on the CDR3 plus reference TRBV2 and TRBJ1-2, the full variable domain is EPEVTQTPSHQVTQMGQEVILRCVPISNHLYFYWYRQILGQKVEFLVSFYNNEISEKSEIFDDQFSVERPDGSNFTLKIRSTKLEDSAMYFCASSGYQTNYGYTFGSGTRLTVV.